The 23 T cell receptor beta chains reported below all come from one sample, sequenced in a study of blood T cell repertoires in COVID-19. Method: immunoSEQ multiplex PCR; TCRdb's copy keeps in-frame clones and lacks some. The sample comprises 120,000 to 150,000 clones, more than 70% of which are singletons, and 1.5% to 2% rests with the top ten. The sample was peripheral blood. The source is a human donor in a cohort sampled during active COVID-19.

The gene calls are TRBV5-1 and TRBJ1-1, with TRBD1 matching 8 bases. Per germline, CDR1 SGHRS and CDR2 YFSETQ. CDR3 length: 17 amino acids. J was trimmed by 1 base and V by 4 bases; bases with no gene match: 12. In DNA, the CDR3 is TGCGCCAGCAGCAGGGTCGGGGGGACAGGAGGGAACACTGAAGCTTTCTTT. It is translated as CASSRVGGTGGNTEAFF. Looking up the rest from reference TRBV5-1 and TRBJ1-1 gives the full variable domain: KAGVTQTPRYLIKTRGQQVTLSCSPISGHRSVSWYQQTPGQGLQFLFEYFSETQRNKGNFPGRFSGRQFSNSRSEMNVSTLELGDSALYLCASSRVGGTGGNTEAFFGQGTRLTVV.

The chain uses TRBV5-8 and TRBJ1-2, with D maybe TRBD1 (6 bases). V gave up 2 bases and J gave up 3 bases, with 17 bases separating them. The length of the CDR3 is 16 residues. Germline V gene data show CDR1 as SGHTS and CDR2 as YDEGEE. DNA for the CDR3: TGTGCCAGCAGCTTAATGGCGGGGGGCAGATACTATGGCTACACCTTC. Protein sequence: CASSLMAGGRYYGYTF.

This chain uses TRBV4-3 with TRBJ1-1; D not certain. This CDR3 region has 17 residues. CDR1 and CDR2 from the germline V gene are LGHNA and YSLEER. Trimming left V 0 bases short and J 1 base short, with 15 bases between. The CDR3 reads CASSQETRGQANTEAFF. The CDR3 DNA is TGCGCCAGCAGCCAAGAAACCCGTGGGCAGGCGAACACTGAAGCTTTCTTT.

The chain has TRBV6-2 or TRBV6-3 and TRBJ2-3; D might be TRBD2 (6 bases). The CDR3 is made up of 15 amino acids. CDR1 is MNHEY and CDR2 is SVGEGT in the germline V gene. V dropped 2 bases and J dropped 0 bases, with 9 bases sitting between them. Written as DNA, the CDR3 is TGTGCCAGCAGTTACGAGCGGGCCAGCACAGATACGCAGTATTTT. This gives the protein CASSYERASTDTQYF.

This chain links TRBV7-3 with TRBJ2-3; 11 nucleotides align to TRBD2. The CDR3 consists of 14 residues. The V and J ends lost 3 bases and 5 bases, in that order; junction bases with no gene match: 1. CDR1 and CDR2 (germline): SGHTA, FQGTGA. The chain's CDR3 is CASSFSGGEDTQYF. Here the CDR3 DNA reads TGTGCCAGCAGCTTTAGCGGGGGGGAAGATACGCAGTATTTT.

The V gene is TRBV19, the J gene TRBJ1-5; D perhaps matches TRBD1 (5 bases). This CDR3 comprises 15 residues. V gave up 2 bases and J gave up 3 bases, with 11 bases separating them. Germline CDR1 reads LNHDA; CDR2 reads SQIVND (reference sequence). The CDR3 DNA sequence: TGTGCCAGTAGTATAATCAGGGCCCCCAATCAGCCCCAGCATTTT. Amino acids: CASSIIRAPNQPQHF. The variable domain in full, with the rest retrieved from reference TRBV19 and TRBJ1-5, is DGGITQSPKYLFRKEGQNVTLSCEQNLNHDAMYWYRQDPGQGLRLIYYSQIVNDFQKGDIAEGYSVSREKKESFPLTVTSAQKNPTAFYLCASSIIRAPNQPQHFGDGTRLSIL.

CDR3 loop: CASSTGGGTEAFF. In nucleotides, the CDR3 is TGTGCCAGCAGTACCGGGGGTGGGACTGAAGCTTTCTTT. V and J are TRBV12-3 or TRBV12-4 and TRBJ1-1, with D possibly TRBD1 on 5 matching bases. V gave up 5 bases and J gave up 5 bases, with 12 bases separating them. This CDR3 has 13 amino acids.

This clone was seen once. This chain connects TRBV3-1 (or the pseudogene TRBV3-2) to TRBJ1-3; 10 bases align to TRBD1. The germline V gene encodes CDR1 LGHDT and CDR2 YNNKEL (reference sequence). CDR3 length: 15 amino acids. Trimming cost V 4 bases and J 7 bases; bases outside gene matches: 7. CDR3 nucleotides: TGTGCCAGCAGCCGTTCGGGACAGGGGTCCAACACCATATATTTT. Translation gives CASSRSGQGSNTIYF.

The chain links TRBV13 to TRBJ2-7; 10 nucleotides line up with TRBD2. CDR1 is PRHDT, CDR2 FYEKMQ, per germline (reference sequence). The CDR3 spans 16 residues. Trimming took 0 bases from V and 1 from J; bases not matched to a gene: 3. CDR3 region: CASSLGSSGGSYEQYF. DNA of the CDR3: TGTGCCAGCAGCTTAGGGTCTAGCGGGGGTTCCTACGAGCAGTACTTC.

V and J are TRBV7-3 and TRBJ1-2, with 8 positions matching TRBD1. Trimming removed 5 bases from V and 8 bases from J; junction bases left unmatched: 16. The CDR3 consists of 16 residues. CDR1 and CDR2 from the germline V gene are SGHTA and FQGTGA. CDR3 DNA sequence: TGTGCCAGCAGCCAGAATTCAGGACAGGGTTTCGAAGGCTACACCTTC. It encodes CASSQNSGQGFEGYTF.

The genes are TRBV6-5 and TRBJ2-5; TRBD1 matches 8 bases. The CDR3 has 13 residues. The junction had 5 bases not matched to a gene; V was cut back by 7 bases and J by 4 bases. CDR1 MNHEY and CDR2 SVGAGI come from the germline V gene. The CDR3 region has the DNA TGTGCCAGCACAGACAGGGGATTAGAGACCCAGTACTTC. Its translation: CASTDRGLETQYF.

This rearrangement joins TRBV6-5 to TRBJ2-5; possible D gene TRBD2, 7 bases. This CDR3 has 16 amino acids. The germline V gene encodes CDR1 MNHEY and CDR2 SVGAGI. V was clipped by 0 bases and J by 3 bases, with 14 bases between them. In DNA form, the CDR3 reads TGTGCCAGCAGTTACTCCCCGTGGGGGGGCAAAGAGACCCAGTACTTC. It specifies CASSYSPWGGKETQYF.

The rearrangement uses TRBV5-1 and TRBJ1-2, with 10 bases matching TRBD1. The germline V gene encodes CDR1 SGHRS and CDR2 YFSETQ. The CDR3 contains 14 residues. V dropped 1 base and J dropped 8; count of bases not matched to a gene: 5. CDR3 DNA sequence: TGCGCCAGCAGCTTGCGACAGGGGGCGGACGGCTACACCTTC. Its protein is CASSLRQGADGYTF.

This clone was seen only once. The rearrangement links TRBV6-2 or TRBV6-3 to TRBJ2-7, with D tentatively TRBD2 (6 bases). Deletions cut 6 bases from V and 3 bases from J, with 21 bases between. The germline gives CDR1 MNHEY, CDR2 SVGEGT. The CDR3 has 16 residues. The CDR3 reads CASSLQFSGRIYEQYF. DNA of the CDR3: TGTGCCAGCAGCCTCCAGTTTAGCGGAAGAATCTACGAGCAGTACTTC.

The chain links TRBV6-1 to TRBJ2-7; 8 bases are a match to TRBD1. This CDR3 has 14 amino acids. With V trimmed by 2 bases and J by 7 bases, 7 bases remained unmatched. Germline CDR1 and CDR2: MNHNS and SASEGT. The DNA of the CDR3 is TGTGCCAGCAGTGAAATCCACGGGACAGGTGAGCAGTACTTC. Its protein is CASSEIHGTGEQYF.

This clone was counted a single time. DNA for the CDR3: TGTGCCAGCAGTTTTGGAGGGCTAAATTCACCCCTCCACTTT. Amino acids: CASSFGGLNSPLHF. This sequence joins TRBV27 and TRBJ1-6; D unresolved. Per germline, CDR1 MNHEY and CDR2 SMNVEV (reference sequence). The CDR3 consists of 14 residues. V lost 3 bases and J lost 7, with 10 bases in between.

The CDR3 protein is CASSPDRVDTGELFF. DNA of the CDR3: TGTGCCAGCAGCCCGGACAGGGTTGACACCGGGGAGCTGTTTTTT. The chain employs TRBV25-1 and TRBJ2-2; 8 bases match TRBD1. Germline V CDR1 and CDR2: MGHDK, SYGVNS. V gave up 6 bases and J gave up 3 bases; unmatched junction bases: 6. CDR3 length: 15 amino acids.

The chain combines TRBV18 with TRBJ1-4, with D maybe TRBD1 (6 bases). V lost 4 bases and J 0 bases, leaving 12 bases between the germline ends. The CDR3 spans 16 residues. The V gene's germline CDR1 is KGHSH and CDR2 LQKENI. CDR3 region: CASSRDRQATNEKLFF. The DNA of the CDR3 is TGTGCCAGCTCACGGGATAGACAGGCAACTAATGAAAAACTGTTTTTT.

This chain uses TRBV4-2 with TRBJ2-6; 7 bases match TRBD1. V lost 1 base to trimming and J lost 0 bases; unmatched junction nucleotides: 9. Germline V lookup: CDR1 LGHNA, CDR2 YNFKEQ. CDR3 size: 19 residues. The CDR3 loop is CASSQASGTAYSGANVLTF. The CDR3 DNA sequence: TGTGCCAGCAGCCAAGCCTCCGGGACAGCGTACTCTGGGGCCAACGTCCTGACTTTC.

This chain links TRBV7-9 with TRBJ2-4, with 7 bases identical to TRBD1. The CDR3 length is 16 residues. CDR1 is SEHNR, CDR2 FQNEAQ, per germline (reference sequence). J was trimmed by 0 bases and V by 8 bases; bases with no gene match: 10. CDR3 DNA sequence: TGTGCCAGCGGCCAGACAGGGCTCAAAGCCAAAAACATTCAGTACTTC. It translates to CASGQTGLKAKNIQYF.

CDR3 nucleotide sequence: TGTGCCAGCAGTTATGCGGTCTGGGATGAGCAGTTCTTC. Protein: CASSYAVWDEQFF. The chain links TRBV6-5 to TRBJ2-1; no firm D call. The CDR3 extends over 13 amino acids. V lost 3 bases to trimming and J lost 8 bases, with 11 bases between them. CDR1 is MNHEY, CDR2 SVGAGI, per germline.

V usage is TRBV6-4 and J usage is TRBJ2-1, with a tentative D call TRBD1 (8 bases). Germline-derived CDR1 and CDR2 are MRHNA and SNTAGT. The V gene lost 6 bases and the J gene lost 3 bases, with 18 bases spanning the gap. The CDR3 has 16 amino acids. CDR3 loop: CASSAATGEGYNEQFF. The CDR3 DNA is TGTGCCAGCAGCGCTGCGACAGGGGAGGGCTACAATGAGCAGTTCTTC.

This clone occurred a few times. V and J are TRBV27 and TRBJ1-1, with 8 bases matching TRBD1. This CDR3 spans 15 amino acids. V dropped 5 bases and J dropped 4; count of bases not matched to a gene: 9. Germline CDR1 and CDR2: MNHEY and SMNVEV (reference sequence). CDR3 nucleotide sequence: TGTGCCAGCAGTCCGTGGACAGGGCACGGCACTGAAGCTTTCTTT. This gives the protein CASSPWTGHGTEAFF.